The entry below describes one T cell receptor beta chain. Its antigen remains unknown. CDR3 size: 15 residues. V lost 2 bases and J lost 2, with 13 bases in between. The V gene's germline CDR1 is SGHTA and CDR2 FQGNSA. These data are taken from a study of cytomegalovirus exposure and HLA in healthy donors. As for the study in general: In an earlier analysis, approximately 120 million unique TCR beta sequences were found from 150 million to 200 million T cells.

Amplification used 60 Vbeta primers and 13 Jbeta primers. The repertoire was sequenced with immunoSEQ multiplex PCR; TCRdb's copy has only in-frame clones and lacks some. The sample has 200,000 to 250,000 clones, and its top ten clones hold 0.9% to 1.4%. Study-wide findings and caveats: In a later analysis, TCR beta V- and J-gene trimming was associated with a missense DCLRE1C variant. In an earlier analysis, most TCR beta V segments were productive about 87% or about 30% of the time. V segments that were indistinguishable, TRBV6-2 and TRBV6-3 among them, were omitted from analysis.

The rearrangement uses TRBV7-2 and TRBJ2-7, with D uncertain. This clonotype originated in a girl between 2 and 10 years old in good health and CMV-seropositive. The source material was PBMCs. The CDR3 region is CASSLKAAETYEQYF. CDR3 coding DNA: TGTGCCAGCAGCTTAAAAGCTGCCGAAACCTACGAGCAGTACTTC.